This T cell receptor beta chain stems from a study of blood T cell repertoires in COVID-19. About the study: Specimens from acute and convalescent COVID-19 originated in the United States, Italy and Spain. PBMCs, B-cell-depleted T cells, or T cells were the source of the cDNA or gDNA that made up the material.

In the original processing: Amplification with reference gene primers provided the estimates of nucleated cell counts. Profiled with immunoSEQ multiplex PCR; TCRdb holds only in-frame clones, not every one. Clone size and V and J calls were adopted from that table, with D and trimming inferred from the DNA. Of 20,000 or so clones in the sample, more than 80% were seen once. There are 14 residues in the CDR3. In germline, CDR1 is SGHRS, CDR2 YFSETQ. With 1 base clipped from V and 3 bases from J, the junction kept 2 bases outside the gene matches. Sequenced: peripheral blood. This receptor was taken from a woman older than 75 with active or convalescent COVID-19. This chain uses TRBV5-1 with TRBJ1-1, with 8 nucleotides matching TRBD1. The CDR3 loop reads CASSLQGAYTEAFF. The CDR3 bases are TGCGCCAGCAGCTTGCAGGGGGCATACACTGAAGCTTTCTTT.